The rows below give T cell receptor beta chains drawn from one sample of a study of identical twins. TCRdb analysed the 5' RACE reads with MiXCR anew, one entry per CDR3 protein. The sample holds about 530,000 distinct CDR3 sequences; approximately 20% are singletons and the top ten take around 0.5%. This sample also appeared in a second study, on yellow fever vaccine responses in identical twins.

The sample consisted of CD4+ T cells sorted from blood. The receptor source for this set is a woman younger than 35 in good health. Both conserved end residues are part of each CDR3. D genes are given only for firm matches. Some rows mark clone size as missing; the rest say once, few, many or name a class of expanded clone.

cdr3_nt cdr3_aa j_call clone_size d_call v_call
TGTGCCACCAGTGATCCCGGTTCCTACAATGAGCAGTTCTTC CATSDPGSYNEQFF TRBJ2-1 . . TRBV24-1
TGCAGCGTTGCCCCGACATTAGCCGGGGAGCTGCTTTTT CSVAPTLAGELLF TRBJ2-2 . . TRBV29-1
TGTGCCACCAGCAGAGATCCAACTAGCGGGACCTACGAGCAGTACTTC CATSRDPTSGTYEQYF TRBJ2-7 . TRBD2 TRBV15
TGTGCCAGCAGCCAATCTACAGGGGGCGCCGGGAACACTGAAGCTTTCTTT CASSQSTGGAGNTEAFF TRBJ1-1 . TRBD1 TRBV16
TGTGCCATCAGTGAGACGACTATCCGGACTAGCGGGAGCACAGATACGCAGTATTTT CAISETTIRTSGSTDTQYF TRBJ2-3 . TRBD2 TRBV10-3
TGTGCCAGCAGTGACTTACAGGGGAATAATTCACCCCTCCACTTT CASSDLQGNNSPLHF TRBJ1-6 . TRBD1 TRBV25-1
TGCGCCAGCAGCTTGGGACCGGGTGGCACCGGGGAGCTGTTTTTT CASSLGPGGTGELFF TRBJ2-2 . . TRBV5-1
TGTGCCAGCAACCCCGTGAGGGCGGCCGGTACGCAGTATTTT CASNPVRAAGTQYF TRBJ2-3 . . TRBV7-9
TGCGCCAGCAGCTTGGGCGGCAGTATCCACTCTGGGGCCAACGTCCTGACTTTC CASSLGGSIHSGANVLTF TRBJ2-6 few . TRBV5-1
TGTGCCAGCAGGGGCAGGGGGAATACGCAGTATTTT CASRGRGNTQYF TRBJ2-3 . TRBD1 TRBV7-2
TGTGCCAGCGGACCGCGGGGGGGTAACACCGGGGAGCTGTTTTTT CASGPRGGNTGELFF TRBJ2-2 . TRBD2 TRBV2
TGTGCCAGCAGTGAAGCGATGGTAGCGGGGGTTTGGGATACGCAGTATTTT CASSEAMVAGVWDTQYF TRBJ2-3 once TRBD2 TRBV6-1
TGTGCCAGCAGTTTACAGGGGGCCCCCACAGCAGAGACCCAGTACTTC CASSLQGAPTAETQYF TRBJ2-5 few TRBD1 TRBV28
TGTGCCAGCAGTAGACGGCCAGACACTGAAGCTTTCTTT CASSRRPDTEAFF TRBJ1-1 . . TRBV12-3/TRBV12-4
TGTGCCAGCAGCTTAGCCCTAGCGAATCAAGAGACCCAGTACTTC CASSLALANQETQYF TRBJ2-5 few . TRBV7-8
TGCAGCGTTGACGAACAGGGGGCTAAGGAGACCCAGTACTTC CSVDEQGAKETQYF TRBJ2-5 few TRBD1 TRBV29-1
TGTGCCAGCAGCCCCGGGACTAGCGGCCTCTACAATGAGCAGTTCTTC CASSPGTSGLYNEQFF TRBJ2-1 few TRBD2 TRBV28
TGTGCCAGCAGCTCCTTTGGTAGCGGAAACTACGAGCAGTACTTC CASSSFGSGNYEQYF TRBJ2-7 few . TRBV5-6
TGCAGCGTTGAAGGGTTGTCAGGGGTTAGCTACGAGCAGTACTTC CSVEGLSGVSYEQYF TRBJ2-7 . . TRBV29-1
TGTGCCAGCAGTCCGGCGACTAGCGGGAGCTTCAATGAGCAGTTCTTC CASSPATSGSFNEQFF TRBJ2-1 . TRBD2 TRBV28
TGTGCCAGCAGTCAAAATCCATTGGGGCAAGGGACCAACGTCCTGACTTTC CASSQNPLGQGTNVLTF TRBJ2-6 few . TRBV6-1
TGCAGCGAGATGACACGCACAGATACGCAGTATTTT CSEMTRTDTQYF TRBJ2-3 once . TRBV29-1
TGTGAGGTTCATCATATCAACCAAGAGACCCAGTACTTC CEVHHINQETQYF TRBJ2-5 few . TRBV21-1
TGCGCCAGCAGCTTGGTACTAGACTACACCGGGGAGCTGTTTTTT CASSLVLDYTGELFF TRBJ2-2 few . TRBV5-1
TGTGCCACCAGTGATCTAGCGGGATACAATGAGCAGTTCTTC CATSDLAGYNEQFF TRBJ2-1 few TRBD2 TRBV24-1
TGCGCCAGCAGTAAGACAGGGGGCAGAACCAATTCACCCCTCCACTTT CASSKTGGRTNSPLHF TRBJ1-6 . TRBD1 TRBV5-1
TGTGCCAGCAGTTTTGGGTTAGCGGGGGTCCAAGAGACCCAGTACTTC CASSFGLAGVQETQYF TRBJ2-5 many TRBD2 TRBV12-3/TRBV12-4
TGTGCCAGCTCACCCGACAGTTCCGGGACGCAGTATTTT CASSPDSSGTQYF TRBJ2-3 few . TRBV18
TGTGCCAGCAGCTTAAAAAGGAATGAGCAGTTCTTC CASSLKRNEQFF TRBJ2-1 few . TRBV7-8
TGCAGTGCTAGACATAGCGGGAGGTGGGGTCAAGAGACCCAGTACTTC CSARHSGRWGQETQYF TRBJ2-5 few TRBD2 TRBV20-1
TGCGCCAGGGGGACAGGCAATCAGCCCCAGCATTTT CARGTGNQPQHF TRBJ1-5 few TRBD1 TRBV5-1
TGTGCCATCAGTGGGCAAAACTATGGCTACACCTTC CAISGQNYGYTF TRBJ1-2 few . TRBV10-3
TGTGCCAGCAACCGGGACAGGGACGGCTACACCTTC CASNRDRDGYTF TRBJ1-2 few TRBD1 TRBV12-3/TRBV12-4
TGCGCCAGCAGCCAAAAACCGGGACTAGCGGACTACGAGCAGTACTTC CASSQKPGLADYEQYF TRBJ2-7 . TRBD2 TRBV4-1
TGTGCCAGTAGGGCGGGGGCCTACCAAGAGACCCAGTACTTC CASRAGAYQETQYF TRBJ2-5 . . TRBV19
TGCAGCGGGGGGGGCGCCAACTATGGCTACACCTTC CSGGGANYGYTF TRBJ1-2 . . TRBV29-1
TGTGCCAGCAGTGGCTCCTGGCGACAGAACACTGAAGCTTTCTTT CASSGSWRQNTEAFF TRBJ1-1 few . TRBV6-1